The subject of this entry is one T cell receptor (beta chain). Its antigen is not identified. This specimen belongs to a study of T cell responses to AZD1222 COVID-19 vaccine. Whole-study results and caveats: Without day 14 samples, only post-peak T cell repertoires were studied. Baseline serostatus was positive in only a handful of AZD1222 recipients.

CDR1 SEHNR and CDR2 FQNEAQ come from the germline V gene (reference sequence). The CDR3 is 17 residues long. V was clipped by 1 base and J by 3 bases; unmatched bases: 12. This table comes from immunoSEQ multiplex PCR, and its TCRdb copy is limited to in-frame clones, with some not included. The table lists approximately 100,000 clones, 86% of them singletons. The V call is TRBV7-9, the J call TRBJ2-7; the match to TRBD1 covers 7 bases. This sample comprised peripheral blood, obtained on day 0 of AZD1222 vaccination. The sequence was obtained from an adult in good health. DNA for the CDR3: TGTGCCAGCAGCTTAGGGGGACAGCAGGAGCCCCACTACGAGCAGTACTTC. This encodes CASSLGGQQEPHYEQYF.